These 10 T cell receptor beta chains share one sample of origin, sequenced in a study of beta chain features in type 1 diabetes. Expressed TCRB transcripts were sequenced, since all the RNA that had been isolated was reverse transcribed. Here immunoSEQ multiplex PCR was the method, and the copy in TCRdb shows in-frame clones only, minus some. In the table there are about 140,000 clones, about 10% of which are singletons. Specimen: naive CD4+ T cells from blood. These receptor sequences come from a man younger than 35 in good health.

This clone came up a few times. DNA of the CDR3: TGCGCCAGCAGCCAAGCAGGACCCGGACAGGGGACAGTTAGTCGTGAAAAACTGTTTTTT. This translates into CASSQAGPGQGTVSREKLFF. The chain is built from TRBV4-3 and TRBJ1-4; 9 nucleotides match TRBD1. CDR1 and CDR2 from the germline V gene are LGHNA and YSLEER. There are 20 residues in the CDR3. J gave up 7 bases and V 1 base, and 19 bases lay outside the gene matches.

This clone was observed a few times. The rearrangement uses TRBV18 and TRBJ2-3; D is ambiguous. V lost 1 base and J 5 bases, leaving 10 bases between the germline ends. Germline V lookup: CDR1 KGHSH, CDR2 LQKENI. This CDR3 comprises 14 residues. CDR3 DNA sequence: TGTGCCAGCTCACCACTAACACCTCGAGATACGCAGTATTTT. It specifies CASSPLTPRDTQYF.

This chain links TRBV4-1 with TRBJ2-1, with 11 bases identical to TRBD2. V lost 3 bases and J lost 9; bases outside the gene matches: 4. CDR1 and CDR2 (germline): MGHRA, YSYEKL. The CDR3 extends over 14 amino acids. DNA of the CDR3: TGCGCCAGCAGCCATCCCCTAGCGGGGGGTGAGCAGTTCTTC. Protein: CASSHPLAGGEQFF.

This clone has a handful of counts. The V gene is TRBV4-1, the J gene TRBJ2-5; 9 nucleotides match TRBD1. Germline V gene data show CDR1 as MGHRA and CDR2 as YSYEKL. CDR3 size: 17 residues. Trimming at V came to 1 base and at J to 5 bases, leaving 11 bases not matched to a gene. In nucleotides, the CDR3 is TGCGCCAGCAGCCAAGTTGCCGGGACAGGGCTTTGGGAGACCCAGTACTTC. Its protein is CASSQVAGTGLWETQYF.

This clone was observed a few times. The V call is TRBV10-3, the J call TRBJ2-1; D is possibly TRBD1 (5 bases). The CDR3 has 15 amino acids. V shed 4 bases and J shed 1 base, with 11 bases lying between them. From germline, CDR1 is ENHRY and CDR2 SYGVKD. The CDR3 sequence is CAISVREASYNEQFF. CDR3 coding DNA: TGTGCCATCAGTGTCAGGGAAGCGTCCTACAATGAGCAGTTCTTC.

The V gene is TRBV2, the J gene TRBJ1-2; 9 bases agree with TRBD1. V lost 6 bases and J lost 4; bases outside the gene matches: 0. The length of the CDR3 is 12 residues. Germline V lookup: CDR1 SNHLY, CDR2 FYNNEI. CDR3 region: CASRGQGYGYTF. For the CDR3, the DNA is TGTGCCAGCAGGGGACAGGGCTATGGCTACACCTTC.

This clone has a handful of counts. The chain recombines TRBV2 with TRBJ2-7; TRBD1 agrees at 10 bases. Germline lookup yields CDR1 SNHLY and CDR2 FYNNEI. The CDR3 contains 16 residues. Trimming at V came to 2 bases and at J to 6 bases, leaving 10 bases not matched to a gene. The CDR3 nucleotides read TGTGCCAGCAGTGAATGGGACAGGGGTTCGACCAGCGAGCAGTACTTC. This codes for CASSEWDRGSTSEQYF. Supplemented by reference TRBV2 and TRBJ2-7, the full variable domain reads EPEVTQTPSHQVTQMGQEVILRCVPISNHLYFYWYRQILGQKVEFLVSFYNNEISEKSEIFDDQFSVERPDGSNFTLKIRSTKLEDSAMYFCASSEWDRGSTSEQYFGPGTRLTVT.

This clone was seen only once. The chain couples TRBV15 to TRBJ1-6; 7 bases line up with TRBD1. Trimming took 8 bases from V and 3 from J; bases not matched to a gene: 7. This CDR3 has 15 residues. Germline values: CDR1 LNHNV, CDR2 YYDKDF (reference sequence). CDR3 sequence (DNA): TGTGCCACCCAGCTAGGACAGGACTATAATTCACCCCTCCACTTT. As protein: CATQLGQDYNSPLHF. The complete variable domain, with remaining parts taken from reference TRBV15 and TRBJ1-6, reads DAMVIQNPRYQVTQFGKPVTLSCSQTLNHNVMYWYQQKSSQAPKLLFHYYDKDFNNEADTPDNFQSRRPNTSFCFLDIRSPGLGDTAMYLCATQLGQDYNSPLHFGNGTRLTVT.

The chain couples TRBV5-1 to TRBJ2-4, with 16 bases fitting TRBD2. The CDR3 is 17 amino acids. The J segment lost 6 bases and the V segment lost 6 bases, leaving 9 bases of the junction unmatched. Germline loops: CDR1 SGHRS, CDR2 YFSETQ. The CDR3 loop is CASTSGLAGGRGNIQYF. CDR3 sequence (DNA): TGCGCCAGCACCTCGGGACTAGCGGGGGGGCGCGGAAACATTCAGTACTTC. Filled out from reference TRBV5-1 and TRBJ2-4, the complete variable domain reads KAGVTQTPRYLIKTRGQQVTLSCSPISGHRSVSWYQQTPGQGLQFLFEYFSETQRNKGNFPGRFSGRQFSNSRSEMNVSTLELGDSALYLCASTSGLAGGRGNIQYFGAGTRLSVL.

The chain carries TRBV4-2 and TRBJ2-3; 10 bases are shared with TRBD2. After removal of 0 bases from V and 2 bases from J, the junction contained 14 bases not matched to a gene. This CDR3 has 20 amino acids. CDR1 is LGHNA and CDR2 is YNFKEQ in the germline V gene. The CDR3 loop is CASSQDGAVRTSGLTDTQYF. CDR3 nucleotides: TGTGCCAGCAGCCAAGATGGCGCTGTCCGGACTAGCGGACTCACAGATACGCAGTATTTT.